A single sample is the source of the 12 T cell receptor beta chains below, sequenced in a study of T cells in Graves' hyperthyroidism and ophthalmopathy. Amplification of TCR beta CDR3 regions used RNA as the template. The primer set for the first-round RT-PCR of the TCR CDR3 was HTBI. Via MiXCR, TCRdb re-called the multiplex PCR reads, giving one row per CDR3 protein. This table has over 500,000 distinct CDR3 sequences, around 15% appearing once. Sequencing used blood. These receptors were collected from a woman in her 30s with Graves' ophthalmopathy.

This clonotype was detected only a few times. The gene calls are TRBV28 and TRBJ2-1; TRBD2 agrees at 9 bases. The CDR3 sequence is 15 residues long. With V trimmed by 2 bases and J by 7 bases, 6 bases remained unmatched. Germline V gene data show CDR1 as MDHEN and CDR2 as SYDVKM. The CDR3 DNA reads TGTGCCAGCAGTTTAGCGGGAGGGTTCGTAAATGAGCAGTTCTTC. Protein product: CASSLAGGFVNEQFF.

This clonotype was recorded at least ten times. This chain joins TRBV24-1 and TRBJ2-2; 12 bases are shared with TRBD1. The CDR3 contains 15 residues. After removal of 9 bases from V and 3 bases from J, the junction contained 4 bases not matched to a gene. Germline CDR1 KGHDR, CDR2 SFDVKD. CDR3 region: CATRGTGGYTGELFF. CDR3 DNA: TGTGCCACCCGGGGGACAGGGGGCTACACCGGGGAGCTGTTTTTT.

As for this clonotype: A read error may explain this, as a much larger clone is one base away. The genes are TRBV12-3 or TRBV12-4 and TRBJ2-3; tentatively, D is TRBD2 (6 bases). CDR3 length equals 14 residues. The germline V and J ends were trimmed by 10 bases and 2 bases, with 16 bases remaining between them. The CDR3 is CANSRGSTTDTQYF. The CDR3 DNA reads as TGTGCCAACAGCCGGGGGTCCACCACAGATACGCAGTATTTT.

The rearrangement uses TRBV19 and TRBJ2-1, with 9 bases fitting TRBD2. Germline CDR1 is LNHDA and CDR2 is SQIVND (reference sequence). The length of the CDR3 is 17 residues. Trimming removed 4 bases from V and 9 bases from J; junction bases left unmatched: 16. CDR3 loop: CASSTPLQREEEGEQFF. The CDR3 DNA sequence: TGTGCCAGTAGTACTCCTCTCCAGCGGGAGGAGGAAGGTGAGCAGTTCTTC.

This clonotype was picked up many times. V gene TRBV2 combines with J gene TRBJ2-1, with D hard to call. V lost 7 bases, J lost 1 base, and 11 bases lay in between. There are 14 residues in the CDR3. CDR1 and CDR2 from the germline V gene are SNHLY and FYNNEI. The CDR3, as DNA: TGTGCCAGCAAAACCGACCCTTCCTACAATGAGCAGTTCTTC. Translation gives CASKTDPSYNEQFF. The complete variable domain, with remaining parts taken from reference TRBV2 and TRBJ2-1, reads EPEVTQTPSHQVTQMGQEVILRCVPISNHLYFYWYRQILGQKVEFLVSFYNNEISEKSEIFDDQFSVERPDGSNFTLKIRSTKLEDSAMYFCASKTDPSYNEQFFGPGTRLTVL.

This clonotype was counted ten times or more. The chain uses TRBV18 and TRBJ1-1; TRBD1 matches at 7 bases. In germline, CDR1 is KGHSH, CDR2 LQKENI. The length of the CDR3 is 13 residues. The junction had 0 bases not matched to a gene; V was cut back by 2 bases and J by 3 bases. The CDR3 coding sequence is TGTGCCAGCTCACCAGGGACAGACACTGAAGCTTTCTTT. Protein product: CASSPGTDTEAFF. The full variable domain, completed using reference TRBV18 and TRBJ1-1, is NAGVMQNPRHLVRRRGQEARLRCSPMKGHSHVYWYRQLPEEGLKFMVYLQKENIIDESGMPKERFSAEFPKEGPSILRIQQVVRGDSAAYFCASSPGTDTEAFFGQGTRLTVV.

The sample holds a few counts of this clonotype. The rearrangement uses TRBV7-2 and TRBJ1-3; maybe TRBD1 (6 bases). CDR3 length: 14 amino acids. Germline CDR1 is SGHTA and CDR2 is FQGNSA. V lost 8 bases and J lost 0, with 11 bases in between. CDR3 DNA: TGTGCCAGCGGTCGGGACACCTCTGGAAACACCATATATTTT. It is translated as CASGRDTSGNTIYF.

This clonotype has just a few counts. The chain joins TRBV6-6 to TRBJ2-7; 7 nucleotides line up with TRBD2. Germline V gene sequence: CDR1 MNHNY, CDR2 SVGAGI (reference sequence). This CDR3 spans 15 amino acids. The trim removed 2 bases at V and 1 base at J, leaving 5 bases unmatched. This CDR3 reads CASSYGGSRSYEQYF. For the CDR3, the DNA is TGTGCCAGCAGTTACGGCGGGAGTAGGTCCTACGAGCAGTACTTC.

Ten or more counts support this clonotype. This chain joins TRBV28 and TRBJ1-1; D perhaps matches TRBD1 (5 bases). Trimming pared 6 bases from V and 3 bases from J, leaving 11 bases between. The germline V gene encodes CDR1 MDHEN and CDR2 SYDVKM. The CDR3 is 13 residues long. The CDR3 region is CASSHPGHTEAFF. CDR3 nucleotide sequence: TGTGCCAGCAGCCATCCGGGGCACACTGAAGCTTTCTTT.

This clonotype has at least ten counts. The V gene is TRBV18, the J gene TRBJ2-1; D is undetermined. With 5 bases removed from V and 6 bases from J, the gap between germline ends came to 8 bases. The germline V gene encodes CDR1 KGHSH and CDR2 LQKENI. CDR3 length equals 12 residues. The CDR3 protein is CASSRALNEQFF. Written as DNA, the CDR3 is TGTGCCAGCTCAAGGGCCCTCAATGAGCAGTTCTTC.

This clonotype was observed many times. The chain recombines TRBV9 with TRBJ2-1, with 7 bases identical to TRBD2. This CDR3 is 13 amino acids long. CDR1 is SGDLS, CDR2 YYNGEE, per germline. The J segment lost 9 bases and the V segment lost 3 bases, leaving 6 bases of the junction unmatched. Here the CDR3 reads CASSATSQGEQFF. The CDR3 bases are TGTGCCAGCAGCGCGACTAGCCAGGGTGAGCAGTTCTTC. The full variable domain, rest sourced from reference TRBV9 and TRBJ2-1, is DSGVTQTPKHLITATGQRVTLRCSPRSGDLSVYWYQQSLDQGLQFLIQYYNGEERAKGNILERFSAQQFPDLHSELNLSSLELGDSALYFCASSATSQGEQFFGPGTRLTVL.

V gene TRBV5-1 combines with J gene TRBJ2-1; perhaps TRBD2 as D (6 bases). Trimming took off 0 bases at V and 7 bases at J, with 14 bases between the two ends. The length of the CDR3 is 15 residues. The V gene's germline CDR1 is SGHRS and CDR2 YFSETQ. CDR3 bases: TGCGCCAGCAGCTTGGAAGGGAGGAGGTTGAATGAGCAGTTCTTC. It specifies CASSLEGRRLNEQFF.